The present entry profiles one T cell receptor (beta chain) with its context. Its specificity is not known. The data were obtained in a study of vaccination effects on CD4 cells after COVID-19. Germline V CDR1 and CDR2: KGHDR, SFDVKD. V was pared by 4 bases and J by 6 bases, with 6 bases of the junction left unmatched. This CDR3 spans 14 amino acids. Cells that had been cultured for 9 to 10 days were the source of isolated CD4+ T cells. As their vaccination, participants received two doses of either BNT162b2 or mRNA-1273. According to the study, vaccine recipients showed no prior SARS-CoV-2 infection and negative nucleocapsid antibodies. TCRdb's table, derived via immunoSEQ multiplex PCR, lists solely in-frame clones and lacks some. The table has 45,000 to 55,000 clones, less than 85% seen once; the top ten hold 5.5% to 8%.

The specimen was CD4+ T cells from PBMCs cultured without peptide, collected after COVID-19 vaccination. This clonotype originated in a human donor who received a COVID-19 vaccine. This chain links TRBV24-1 with TRBJ1-2; 8 bases are a match to TRBD1. CDR3 sequence: CATSDPDRGNGYTF. DNA for the CDR3: TGTGCCACCAGTGACCCAGACAGGGGAAATGGCTACACCTTC.